This T cell receptor beta chain appears in the sequencing data of a study of shared clonotypes between healthy human individuals (dated by TCRdb to 2018 to 2021). A note on the overall study: A few men and two women, aged 18 to 49 years, made up the cohort. The study deeply sequenced blood TCR repertoires of 5 or 6 healthy adults to estimate repertoire size and the extent of clonotype sharing between individuals. Each donor's leukapheresis produced roughly between about 0.9 and 9.5 billion PBMCs. To increase sequencing depth and limit assay-specific biases, different laboratories used diverse techniques to prepare libraries and sequence TCR repertoires. For each donor, three plates each were used for CD4 naive and CD4 memory, two plates were used for CD8 naive, and one plate was used for CD8 memory.

CDR1 and CDR2, looked up from the germline V gene (reference sequence), are GTSNPN and SVGIG. At the junction V is shortened by 3 bases and J by 3 bases, with 14 bases in between. The CDR3 sequence holds 15 residues, the cysteine and phenylalanine included. Solely the CDR3 DNA is kept, with 45 bases framed from the first base. Broad study findings and their caveats: The genetic and exposure-history diversity represented was limited by the small number of donors. Across four donors, about 5.2% of naive CD4, 3% to 4% of naive CD8, about 2.3% of memory CD4, and around 0.4% of memory CD8 clonotypes were shared. Naive subsets generally had larger estimated clonotype richness than memory subsets. Sampling was restricted to blood, and TCR repertoires in tissues likely differ from the TCR repertoires found in blood. Clonotypes shared by all four sorted-subset donors showed higher generation probabilities than non-shared clonotypes. Based on pairwise subsampling, the degree of clonotype sharing among donors was expected to be affected by sequencing depth. Incomplete sequencing was indicated by rarefaction of sorted-subset datasets, despite the large sequencing depth.

TCR CDR3 regions were amplified from genomic DNA by multiplex PCR using the deep immunoSEQ assay. For each cell subset, the extracted genomic DNA was distributed evenly across all wells of several immunoSEQ 96-well plates, and each plate served as one replicate. For sorted subsets, each replicate PCR was loaded with about 200 ng genomic DNA, equivalent to 25,000 to 35,000 T cell genomes. Purified libraries were quantified with a Qubit 3.0 fluorometer, sized on a Bioanalyzer 2100, and re-quantified with the KAPA Library Quantification kit. Every immunoSEQ 96-well plate was sequenced on a separate single-read 150-cycle Illumina NextSeq 550 flow cell. The source study handled its data this way. Because the immunoSEQ output included only junctional sequences and no quality scores, the filtering could not be the same as the filtering used for full-length reads. Sequences were annotated with PyIR, a Python wrapper for IgBLAST v1.9, using IMGT germline references to assign V/J genes and CDR3. Reads with weak V/J assignments (E-value above 1e-6), missing CDR3, stop codons, out-of-frame junctions, or ambiguous translated residues were removed. V3J clonotypes were defined as sequences sharing the same inferred V gene, J gene, and CDR3 amino acid sequence. To compute the percentage overlap between repertoires, the number of shared unique clonotypes was divided by the size of the smaller repertoire. RTK rarefaction, the Chao1 estimator, and Recon v2.1 estimates of unobserved clonotypes were used to assess repertoire richness. Generation probabilities for all TCRbeta clonotypes obtained by the gDNA method from four donors were computed using OLGA. TCRdb's version of the immuneACCESS table is confined to in-frame rearrangements and falls short of the full clone set. An unresolved V gene accounts for under half of the shortfall where checked; the remainder is of unknown origin. V and J calls and clone size are those listed in that table; D and trimming were worked out from the DNA. For this sample the table gives about 2.4 million clones, of which just over 90% were detected only once. Over 0.12% of the sample is held by the ten biggest clonotypes.

A note on this clone: No antigen is known for it. Nothing much larger sits one base from this clone, and base qualities are not available.

Donors were healthy HIV-negative adults with no recently reported acute infections or vaccinations. Only Caucasian adults living in Nashville, Tennessee, USA were represented among the donors. CD4+ T cells were enriched through magnetic negative selection, after which naive cells were positively selected on CD45RA and the remaining negative fraction served as the memory subset. Blood was collected by leukapheresis, and PBMCs were isolated by Ficoll-Histopaque density gradient centrifugation and then cryopreserved in liquid nitrogen vapor phase. Analytical flow cytometry was used to check the purity and quantity of every magnetically sorted T cell population. Each sorted fraction had its genomic DNA isolated and then quantified by UV absorbance on a Nanodrop 2000c.

The TCR was taken from a man between 18 and 35 years old in good health. Material: naive CD4+ T cells sorted from blood. The cell subset or site label corresponds to: CD45RA+ positively selected. The sequence is built from TRBV30 and TRBJ1-4, with TRBD1 as a weak D call on 6 bases. This receptor has the CDR3 CAWRMGGAANEKLFF. The DNA sequence is as follows: TGTGCCTGGAGGATGGGGGGCGCGGCTAATGAAAAACTGTTTTTT.